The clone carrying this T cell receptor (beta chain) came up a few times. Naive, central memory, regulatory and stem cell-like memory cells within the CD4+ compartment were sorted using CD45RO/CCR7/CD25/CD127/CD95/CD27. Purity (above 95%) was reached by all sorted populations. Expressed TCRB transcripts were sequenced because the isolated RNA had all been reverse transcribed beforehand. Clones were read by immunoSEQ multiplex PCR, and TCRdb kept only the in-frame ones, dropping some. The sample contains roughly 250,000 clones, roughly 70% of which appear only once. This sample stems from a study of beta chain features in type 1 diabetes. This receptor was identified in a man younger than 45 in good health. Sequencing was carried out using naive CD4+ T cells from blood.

The CDR3 loop is CAWNRQVKLSGELFF. The CDR3 DNA is TGTGCCTGGAACCGACAGGTTAAGTTGTCCGGGGAGCTGTTTTTT. The chain combines TRBV30 with TRBJ2-2; tentative D call: TRBD1 (6 bases). The germline V gene encodes CDR1 GTSNPN and CDR2 SVGIG (reference sequence). V was trimmed by 4 bases and J by 6 bases, leaving 18 bases between them. The CDR3 length is 15 residues.